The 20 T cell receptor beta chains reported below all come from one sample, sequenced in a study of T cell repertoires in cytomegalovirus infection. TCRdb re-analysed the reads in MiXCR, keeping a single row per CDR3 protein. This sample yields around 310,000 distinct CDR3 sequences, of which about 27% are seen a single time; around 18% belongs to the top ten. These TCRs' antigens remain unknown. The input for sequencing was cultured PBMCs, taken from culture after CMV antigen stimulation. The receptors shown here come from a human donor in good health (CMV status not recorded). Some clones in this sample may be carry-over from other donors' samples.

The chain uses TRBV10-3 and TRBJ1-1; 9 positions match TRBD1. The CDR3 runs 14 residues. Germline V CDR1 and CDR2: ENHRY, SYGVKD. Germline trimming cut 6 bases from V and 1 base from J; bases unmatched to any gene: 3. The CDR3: CAIRDRGENTEAFF. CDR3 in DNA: TGTGCCATCAGGGACAGGGGTGAGAACACTGAAGCTTTCTTT.

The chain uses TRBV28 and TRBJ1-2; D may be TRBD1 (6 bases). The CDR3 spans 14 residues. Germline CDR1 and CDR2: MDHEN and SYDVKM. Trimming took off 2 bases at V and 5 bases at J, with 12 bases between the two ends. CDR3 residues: CASSLRGTSYGYTF. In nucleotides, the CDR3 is TGTGCCAGCAGTTTAAGGGGGACGTCTTATGGCTACACCTTC.

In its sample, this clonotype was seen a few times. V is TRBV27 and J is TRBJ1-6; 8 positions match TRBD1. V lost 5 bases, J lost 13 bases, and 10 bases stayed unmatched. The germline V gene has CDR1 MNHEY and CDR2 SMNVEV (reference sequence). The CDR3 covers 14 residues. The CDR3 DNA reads TGTGCCAGCAGTATAACAGGGGGTGGCTTTCCCCTCCACTTT. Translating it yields CASSITGGGFPLHF.

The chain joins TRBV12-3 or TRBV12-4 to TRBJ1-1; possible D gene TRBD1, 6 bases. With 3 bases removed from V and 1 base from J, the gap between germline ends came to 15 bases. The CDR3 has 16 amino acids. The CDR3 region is CASSFGTGTRNTEAFF. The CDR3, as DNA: TGTGCCAGCAGTTTCGGCACAGGGACCCGGAACACTGAAGCTTTCTTT.

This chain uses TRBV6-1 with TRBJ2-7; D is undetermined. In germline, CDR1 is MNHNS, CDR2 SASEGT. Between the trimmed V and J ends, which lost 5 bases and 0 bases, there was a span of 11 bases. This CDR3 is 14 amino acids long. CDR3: CASSFTGSSYEQYF. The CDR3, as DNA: TGTGCCAGCAGTTTCACTGGAAGCTCCTACGAGCAGTACTTC.

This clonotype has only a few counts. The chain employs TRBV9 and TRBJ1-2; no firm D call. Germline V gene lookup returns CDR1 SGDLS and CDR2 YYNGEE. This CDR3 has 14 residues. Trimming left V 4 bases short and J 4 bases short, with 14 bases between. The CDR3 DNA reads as TGTGCCAGCAGCCCTGTGGATGGAGCCTATGGCTACACCTTC. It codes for CASSPVDGAYGYTF.

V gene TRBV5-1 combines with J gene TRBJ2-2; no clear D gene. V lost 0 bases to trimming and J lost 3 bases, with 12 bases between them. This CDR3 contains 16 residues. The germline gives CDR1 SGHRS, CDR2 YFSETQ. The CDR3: CASSLVTASDTGELFF. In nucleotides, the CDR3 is TGCGCCAGCAGCTTGGTTACGGCCTCTGACACCGGGGAGCTGTTTTTT.

The CDR3 spells CASRKDRVGTEAFF. The CDR3, as DNA: TGTGCCAGCAGAAAGGACAGGGTTGGAACTGAAGCTTTCTTT. V is TRBV7-9 and J is TRBJ1-1, with 8 bases that match TRBD1. The CDR3 is 14 amino acids. Germline CDR1 reads SEHNR; CDR2 reads FQNEAQ (reference sequence). J was trimmed by 5 bases and V by 6 bases; bases with no gene match: 8.

CDR3 region: CASSPRALAGGTDEQFF. In nucleotides, the CDR3 is TGTGCCAGTAGTCCAAGGGCCCTAGCGGGGGGTACTGATGAGCAGTTCTTC. The rearrangement uses TRBV19 and TRBJ2-1; 11 bases fit TRBD2. Trimming at V came to 5 bases and at J to 8 bases, leaving 14 bases not matched to a gene. This CDR3 has 17 residues. Germline V gene lookup returns CDR1 LNHDA and CDR2 SQIVND (reference sequence).

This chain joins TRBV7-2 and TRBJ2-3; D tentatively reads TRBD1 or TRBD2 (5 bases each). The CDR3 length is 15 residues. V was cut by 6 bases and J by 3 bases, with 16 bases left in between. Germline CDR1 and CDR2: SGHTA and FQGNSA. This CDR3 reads CASSISRGVTDTQYF. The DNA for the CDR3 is TGTGCCAGCAGTATTTCAAGGGGAGTAACAGATACGCAGTATTTT.

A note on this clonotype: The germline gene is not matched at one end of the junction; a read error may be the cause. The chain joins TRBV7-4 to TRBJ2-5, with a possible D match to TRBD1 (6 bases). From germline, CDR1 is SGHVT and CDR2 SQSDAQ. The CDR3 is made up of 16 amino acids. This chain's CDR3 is CANSPLPRQVEETQYF. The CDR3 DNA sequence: TGTGCCAACAGCCCCCTTCCTCGACAGGTCGAAGAGACCCAGTACTTC. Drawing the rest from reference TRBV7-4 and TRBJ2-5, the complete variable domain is GAGVSQSPRYKVAKRGRDVALRCDSISGHVTLYWYRQTLGQGSEVLTYSQSDAQRDKSGRPSGRFSAERPERSVSTLKIQRTEQGDSAVYLCANSPLPRQVEETQYFGPGTRLLVL.

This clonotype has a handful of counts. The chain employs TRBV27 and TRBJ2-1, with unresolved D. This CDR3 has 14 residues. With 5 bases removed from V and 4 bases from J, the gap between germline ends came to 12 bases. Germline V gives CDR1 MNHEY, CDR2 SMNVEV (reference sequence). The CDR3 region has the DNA TGTGCCAGCAGTCCCCCATTGACTTACAATGAGCAGTTCTTC. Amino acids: CASSPPLTYNEQFF.

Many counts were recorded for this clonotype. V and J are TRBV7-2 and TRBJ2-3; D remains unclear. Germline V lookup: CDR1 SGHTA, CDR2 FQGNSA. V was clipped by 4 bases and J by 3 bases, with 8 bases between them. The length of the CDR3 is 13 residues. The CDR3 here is CASSSHRTDTQYF. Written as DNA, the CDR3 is TGTGCCAGCAGCTCCCATCGGACAGATACGCAGTATTTT.

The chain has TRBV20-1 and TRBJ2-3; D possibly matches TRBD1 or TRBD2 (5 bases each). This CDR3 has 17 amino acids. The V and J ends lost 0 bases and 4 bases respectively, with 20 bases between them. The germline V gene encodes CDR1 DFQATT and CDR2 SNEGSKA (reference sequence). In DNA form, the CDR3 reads TGCAGTGCTAGAGATTCATGGGACCCCTATCCAGCAGATACGCAGTATTTT. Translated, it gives CSARDSWDPYPADTQYF.

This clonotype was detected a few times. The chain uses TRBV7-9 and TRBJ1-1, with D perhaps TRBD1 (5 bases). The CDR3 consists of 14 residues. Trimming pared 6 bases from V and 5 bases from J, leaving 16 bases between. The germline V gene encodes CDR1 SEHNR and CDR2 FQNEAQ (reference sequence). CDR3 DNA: TGTGCCAGCAGTCAAGGGACCTCGGTAACTGAAGCTTTCTTT. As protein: CASSQGTSVTEAFF.

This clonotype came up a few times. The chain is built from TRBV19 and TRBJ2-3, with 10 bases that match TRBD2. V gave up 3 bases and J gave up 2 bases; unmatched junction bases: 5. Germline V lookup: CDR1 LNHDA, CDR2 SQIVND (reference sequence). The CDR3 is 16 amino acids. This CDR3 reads CASSIGLAGVTDTQYF. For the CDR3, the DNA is TGTGCCAGTAGTATCGGGCTAGCGGGGGTCACAGATACGCAGTATTTT.

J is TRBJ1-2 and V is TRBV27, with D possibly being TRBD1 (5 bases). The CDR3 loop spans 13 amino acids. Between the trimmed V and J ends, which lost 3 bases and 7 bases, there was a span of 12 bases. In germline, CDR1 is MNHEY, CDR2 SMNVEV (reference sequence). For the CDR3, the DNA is TGTGCCAGCAGTTTCAGGGTCCCCTTTGGCTACACCTTC. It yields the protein CASSFRVPFGYTF.

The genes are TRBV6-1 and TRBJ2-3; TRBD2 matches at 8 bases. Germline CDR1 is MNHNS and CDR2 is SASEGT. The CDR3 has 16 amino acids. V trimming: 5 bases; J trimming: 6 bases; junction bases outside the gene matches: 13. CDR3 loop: CASSSWTAGGKDTQYF. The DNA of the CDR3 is TGTGCCAGCAGTTCCTGGACGGCGGGAGGAAAGGATACGCAGTATTTT.

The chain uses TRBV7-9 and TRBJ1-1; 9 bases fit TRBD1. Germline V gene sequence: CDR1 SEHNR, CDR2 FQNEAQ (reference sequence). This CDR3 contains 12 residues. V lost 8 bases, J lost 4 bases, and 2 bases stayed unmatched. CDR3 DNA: TGTGCCAGCCTGACAGGGGGCACTGAAGCTTTCTTT. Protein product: CASLTGGTEAFF.

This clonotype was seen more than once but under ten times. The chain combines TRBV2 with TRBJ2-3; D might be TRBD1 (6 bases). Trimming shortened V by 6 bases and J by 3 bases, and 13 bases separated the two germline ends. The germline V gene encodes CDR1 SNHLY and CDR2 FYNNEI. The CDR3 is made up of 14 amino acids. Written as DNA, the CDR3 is TGTGCCAGCAGGTTACAGGGAACTACAGATACGCAGTATTTT. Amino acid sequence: CASRLQGTTDTQYF. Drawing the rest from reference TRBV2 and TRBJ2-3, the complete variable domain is EPEVTQTPSHQVTQMGQEVILRCVPISNHLYFYWYRQILGQKVEFLVSFYNNEISEKSEIFDDQFSVERPDGSNFTLKIRSTKLEDSAMYFCASRLQGTTDTQYFGPGTRLTVL.